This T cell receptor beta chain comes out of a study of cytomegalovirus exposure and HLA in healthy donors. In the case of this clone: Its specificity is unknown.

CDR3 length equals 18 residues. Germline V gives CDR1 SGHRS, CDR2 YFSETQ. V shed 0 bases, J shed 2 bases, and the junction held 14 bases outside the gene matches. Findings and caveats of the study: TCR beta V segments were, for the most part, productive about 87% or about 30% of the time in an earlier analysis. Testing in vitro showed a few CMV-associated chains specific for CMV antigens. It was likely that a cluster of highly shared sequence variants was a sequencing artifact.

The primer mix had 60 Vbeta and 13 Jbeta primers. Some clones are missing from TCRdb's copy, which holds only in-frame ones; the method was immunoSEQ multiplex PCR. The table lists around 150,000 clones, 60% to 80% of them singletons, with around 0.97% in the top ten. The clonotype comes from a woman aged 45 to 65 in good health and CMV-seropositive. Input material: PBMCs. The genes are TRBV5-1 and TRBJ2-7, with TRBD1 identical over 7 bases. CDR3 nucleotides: TGCGCCAGCAGCTTGGCCGTACAGGGGACAGCCCTGACCTACGAGCAGTACTTC. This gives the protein CASSLAVQGTALTYEQYF.